What follows are 24 T cell receptor beta chains derived from one specimen sequenced in a study of T cell responses to AZD1222 COVID-19 vaccine. Generated by immunoSEQ multiplex PCR, the TCRdb table keeps only in-frame clones and is missing some. This sample has some 99,000 clones, with about 89% found just once. This sample comprised peripheral blood, obtained 28 days after the second AZD1222 dose. The receptors shown here come from an adult who received the AZD1222 COVID-19 vaccine.

As to this clone: At the DNA level, this CDR3 is encoded by other sequences in the same sample as well. The V and J genes are TRBV5-4 and TRBJ1-4; 9 bases align to TRBD1. This CDR3 has 14 residues. Unmatched junction bases numbered 3, after V lost 2 bases and J lost 7 bases. The germline CDR1 and CDR2 sequences are SGHNT and YYREEE (reference sequence). As DNA, the CDR3 is TGTGCCAGCAGCTTACAGGGGGCGTCTGAAAAACTGTTTTTT. Translating gives CASSLQGASEKLFF.

The V call is TRBV5-6, the J call TRBJ1-3; D call uncertain. Germline V gene data show CDR1 as SGHDT and CDR2 as YYEEEE. The CDR3 spans 17 residues. V dropped 4 bases and J dropped 2 bases, with 19 bases sitting between them. The CDR3 loop is CASSPEPPAGAGNTIYF. CDR3 sequence (DNA): TGTGCCAGCAGCCCCGAGCCCCCCGCAGGTGCTGGAAACACCATATATTTT.

The chain joins TRBV30 to TRBJ1-4, with no clear D. The CDR3 totals 12 residues. V lost 5 bases to trimming and J lost 0 bases, with 4 bases between them. CDR1 is GTSNPN and CDR2 is SVGIG in the germline V gene (reference sequence). The CDR3 loop is CAWLATNEKLFF. The DNA of the CDR3 is TGTGCCTGGCTCGCAACTAATGAAAAACTGTTTTTT. Drawing the rest from reference TRBV30 and TRBJ1-4, the complete variable domain is SQTIHQWPATLVQPVGSPLSLECTVEGTSNPNLYWYRQAAGRGLQLLFYSVGIGQISSEVPQNLSASRPQDRQFILSSKKLLLSDSGFYLCAWLATNEKLFFGSGTQLSVL.

This clone appeared once. This chain joins TRBV5-4 and TRBJ1-6, with 10 bases aligning to TRBD1. The trim removed 4 bases at V and 10 bases at J, leaving 8 bases unmatched. CDR3 length: 15 residues. The germline CDR1 and CDR2 sequences are SGHNT and YYREEE (reference sequence). The CDR3: CASSRDRGQGSPLHF. The CDR3 bases are TGTGCCAGCAGCAGGGACAGGGGACAGGGCTCACCCCTCCACTTT.

The rearrangement uses TRBV7-7 and TRBJ1-4; 7 bases align to TRBD1. V dropped 4 bases and J dropped 5; count of bases not matched to a gene: 7. Germline lookup yields CDR1 SSHAT and CDR2 FNYEAQ (reference sequence). There are 15 residues in the CDR3. The CDR3 sequence: CASSSRTGVNEKLFF. Here the CDR3 DNA reads TGTGCCAGCAGCTCCCGGACAGGCGTAAATGAAAAACTGTTTTTT.

The V gene is TRBV25-1, the J gene TRBJ2-7; 10 bases are shared with TRBD1. CDR1 and CDR2 (germline): MGHDK, SYGVNS. V lost 8 bases to trimming and J lost 3 bases; unmatched junction nucleotides: 7. This CDR3 has 14 amino acids. CDR3 protein: CASWPGTGDYEQYF. CDR3 sequence (DNA): TGTGCCAGCTGGCCCGGGACAGGGGACTACGAGCAGTACTTC.

DNA of the CDR3: TGTGCCAGCAGCTTAGGGGACGGAGCTAACTATGGCTACACCTTC. Amino acids: CASSLGDGANYGYTF. V gene TRBV11-2 combines with J gene TRBJ1-2; TRBD1 might be the D (5 bases). This CDR3 spans 15 amino acids. V was clipped by 1 base and J by 0 bases, with 9 bases between them. Germline assignment: CDR1 SGHAT and CDR2 FQNNGV.

The V and J genes are TRBV11-1 and TRBJ2-2; 9 bases line up with TRBD2. With 4 bases clipped from V and 6 bases from J, the junction kept 3 bases outside the gene matches. Looked up from germline, CDR1 is SGHAT and CDR2 is FQDESV (reference sequence). This CDR3 region has 14 residues. This chain's CDR3 is CASSSREGAGELFF. The CDR3 DNA sequence: TGTGCCAGCAGCTCGCGGGAGGGCGCCGGGGAGCTGTTTTTT.

The table lists this clone with a few counts. J is TRBJ1-1 and V is TRBV25-1; maybe TRBD1 (5 bases). The CDR3 runs to 14 residues. CDR1 and CDR2 (germline): MGHDK, SYGVNS. V was clipped by 6 bases and J by 3 bases, with 14 bases between them. The CDR3 protein is CASSSPLGDTEAFF. The CDR3 DNA is TGTGCCAGCAGCTCCCCCCTGGGGGACACTGAAGCTTTCTTT.

This clone was seen only once. The CDR3 coding sequence is TGCGCCAGCAGTGAGTCGGGACTAGACTACGAGCAGTACTTC. Translated, it gives CASSESGLDYEQYF. The V gene is TRBV10-1, the J gene TRBJ2-7, with 8 bases lining up with TRBD2. CDR1 is WNHNN, CDR2 SYGVQD, per germline (reference sequence). This CDR3 spans 14 amino acids. V was pared by 0 bases and J by 3 bases, with 1 base of the junction left unmatched.

This clone is classed as medium-sized. This chain uses TRBV19 with TRBJ2-1; 7 positions match TRBD1. Germline CDR1 reads LNHDA; CDR2 reads SQIVND (reference sequence). This CDR3 is 14 amino acids long. After removal of 1 base from V and 4 bases from J, the junction contained 1 base not matched to a gene. The DNA of the CDR3 is TGTGCCAGTAGTATAGCGGGACAGTACAATGAGCAGTTCTTC. Amino acid sequence: CASSIAGQYNEQFF.

The chain combines TRBV5-1 with TRBJ2-1, with D unclear. The CDR3 consists of 14 residues. CDR1 and CDR2 (germline): SGHRS, YFSETQ. Trimming took off 2 bases at V and 3 bases at J, with 9 bases between the two ends. CDR3 in amino acids: CASSFDLDYNEQFF. CDR3 bases: TGCGCCAGCAGCTTCGACTTGGACTACAATGAGCAGTTCTTC.

Details on this clone: A junction end diverges from the germline sequence, so it may reflect a read error. The genes are TRBV12-5 and TRBJ2-7; D not resolved. Germline V gene sequence: CDR1 LGHNT, CDR2 FRNRAP. The CDR3 runs to 11 residues. Written as DNA, the CDR3 is TGTGCTAGTGGCTTGGGGTACGAGCAGTACTTC. It translates to CASGLGYEQYF.

The chain carries TRBV7-2 and TRBJ1-3; D is possibly TRBD1 (6 bases). The CDR3 runs to 19 residues. Germline CDR1 and CDR2: SGHTA and FQGNSA. V lost 4 bases and J 0 bases, leaving 22 bases between the germline ends. The CDR3 bases are TGTGCCAGCAGCTCCCCTAGGGGGTCTACAGTTTTCTCTGGAAACACCATATATTTT. Translated: CASSSPRGSTVFSGNTIYF.

The J gene is TRBJ2-1, the V gene TRBV4-3; no reliable D call. CDR3 length: 16 amino acids. Germline CDR1 reads LGHNA; CDR2 reads YSLEER. The V end was cut by 1 base, the J end by 7 bases, with 17 bases between. The CDR3 nucleotides are TGCGCCAGCAGCCAAGTCGCCCCGAGTCGCGGAAATGAGCAGTTCTTC. Translated: CASSQVAPSRGNEQFF.

The CDR3 sequence is CASSSYLTNYGYTF. The CDR3 bases are TGTGCCAGCAGCTCGTACCTAACTAACTATGGCTACACCTTC. This chain links TRBV7-2 with TRBJ1-2; D call uncertain. The V gene lost 4 bases and the J gene lost 0 bases, with 9 bases spanning the gap. CDR3 size: 14 residues. Germline V lookup: CDR1 SGHTA, CDR2 FQGNSA. The full variable domain, rest sourced from reference TRBV7-2 and TRBJ1-2, is GAGVSQSPSNKVTEKGKDVELRCDPISGHTALYWYRQSLGQGLEFLIYFQGNSAPDKSGLPSDRFSAERTGGSVSTLTIQRTQQEDSAVYLCASSSYLTNYGYTFGSGTRLTVV.

This sequence joins TRBV30 and TRBJ1-1; D gene unclear. CDR3 length: 12 residues. V gave up 1 base and J gave up 5 bases, with 8 bases separating them. CDR1 GTSNPN and CDR2 SVGIG come from the germline V gene (reference sequence). As DNA, the CDR3 is TGTGCCTGGAGTGAAGGAGGAACTGAAGCTTTCTTT. Translating it yields CAWSEGGTEAFF.

This clone was recorded once. The chain has TRBV23-1 and TRBJ1-2, with D possibly being TRBD1 (5 bases). TRBV23-1 counts as an open reading frame of uncertain function. The ends were cut back, 6 bases at V and 11 bases at J, with 16 bases in the middle. This CDR3 is built from 12 residues. CDR3 bases: TGCGCCAGCAGCCGCCGGGACGAAGGTTACACCTTC. Translating it yields CASSRRDEGYTF.

This chain joins TRBV18 and TRBJ1-3; tentatively, D is TRBD1 (6 bases). Germline loops: CDR1 KGHSH, CDR2 LQKENI. The CDR3 spans 17 residues. V was clipped by 0 bases and J by 0 bases, with 12 bases between them. Written as DNA, the CDR3 is TGTGCCAGCTCACCACCTGGACAGTTAGTCTCTGGAAACACCATATATTTT. It specifies CASSPPGQLVSGNTIYF.

This chain links TRBV19 with TRBJ2-7; the D call may be TRBD1 or TRBD2 (5 bases each). Germline CDR1 LNHDA, CDR2 SQIVND (reference sequence). V was clipped by 8 bases and J by 4 bases, with 21 bases between them. The CDR3 runs 15 residues. The CDR3 reads CASASPGRGYYEQYF. DNA of the CDR3: TGTGCCAGTGCGTCTCCGGGACGGGGATATTACGAGCAGTACTTC.

The chain carries TRBV19 and TRBJ2-5; D is possibly TRBD1 (6 bases). The CDR3 is made up of 13 amino acids. V shed 5 bases and J shed 1 base, with 8 bases lying between them. Germline values: CDR1 LNHDA, CDR2 SQIVND (reference sequence). In DNA, the CDR3 is TGTGCCAGTAGTCGCAGGGGCCAAGAGACCCAGTACTTC. Translation: CASSRRGQETQYF.

The chain carries TRBV3-1 (or the pseudogene TRBV3-2) and TRBJ2-2; D uncertain. Germline V lookup: CDR1 LGHDT, CDR2 YNNKEL (reference sequence). V shed 3 bases and J shed 6 bases, with 11 bases lying between them. The CDR3 contains 14 residues. The CDR3 DNA is TGTGCCAGCAGCCAGGCCACGGGCGCCGGGGAGCTGTTTTTT. Residues: CASSQATGAGELFF.

The chain couples TRBV3-1 (or the pseudogene TRBV3-2) to TRBJ2-7, with D hard to call. Between the trimmed V and J ends, which lost 3 bases and 3 bases, there was a span of 3 bases. The CDR3 totals 11 residues. Germline-derived CDR1 and CDR2 are LGHDT and YNNKEL (reference sequence). As DNA, the CDR3 is TGTGCCAGCAGCCAGAACTACGAGCAGTACTTC. Its translation is CASSQNYEQYF.

This chain uses TRBV7-9 with TRBJ2-7; 7 nucleotides agree with TRBD1. The germline V gene encodes CDR1 SEHNR and CDR2 FQNEAQ (reference sequence). V was clipped by 6 bases and J by 2 bases; unmatched bases: 4. CDR3 length: 13 residues. The CDR3 protein is CASRSTGTYEQYF. DNA for the CDR3: TGTGCCAGCAGATCGACAGGGACCTACGAGCAGTACTTC.